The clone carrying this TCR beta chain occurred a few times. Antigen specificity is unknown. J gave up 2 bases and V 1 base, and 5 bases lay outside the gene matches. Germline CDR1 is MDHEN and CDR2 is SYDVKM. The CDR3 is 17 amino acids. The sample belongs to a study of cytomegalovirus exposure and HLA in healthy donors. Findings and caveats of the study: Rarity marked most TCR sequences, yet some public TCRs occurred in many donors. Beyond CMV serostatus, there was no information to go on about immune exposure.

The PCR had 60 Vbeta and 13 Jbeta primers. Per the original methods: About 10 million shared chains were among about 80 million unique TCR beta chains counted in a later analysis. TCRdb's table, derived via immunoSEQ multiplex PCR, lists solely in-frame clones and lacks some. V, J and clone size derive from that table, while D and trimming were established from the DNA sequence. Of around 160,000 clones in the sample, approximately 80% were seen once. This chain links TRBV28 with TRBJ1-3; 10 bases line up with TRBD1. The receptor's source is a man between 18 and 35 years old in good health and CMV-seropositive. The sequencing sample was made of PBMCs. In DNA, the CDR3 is TGTGCCAGCAGTTTATTCGACAGGGGGCAAGCTGGAAACACCATATATTTT. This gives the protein CASSLFDRGQAGNTIYF.